A single sample is the source of the 28 T cell receptor beta chains below, sequenced in a study of shared clonotypes between healthy human individuals. Clones were sequenced by immunoSEQ multiplex PCR, and TCRdb holds only the in-frame ones, with some missing. The sample holds roughly 2.2 million clones, just over 90% seen once. Sequencing input: naive CD4+ T cells from PBMCs. Subset meaning: CD45RA+ positively selected. Every receptor here comes from a man aged 18 to 30 in good health. Some clones in this sample may be carry-over from other donors' samples.

The chain recombines TRBV29-1 with TRBJ2-7, with D tentatively TRBD2 (7 bases). Looked up from germline, CDR1 is SQVTM and CDR2 is ANQGSEA. Trimming cost V 4 bases and J 9 bases, with 16 bases left between them. The CDR3 is 12 amino acids. CDR3 protein: CSVALEGGGQYF. For the CDR3, the DNA is TGCAGCGTTGCCTTAGAGGGAGGGGGGCAGTACTTC.

The chain couples TRBV5-1 to TRBJ1-1, with 9 positions matching TRBD1. CDR1 SGHRS and CDR2 YFSETQ come from the germline V gene. Trimming took 2 bases from V and 0 from J; bases not matched to a gene: 5. The CDR3 spans 16 residues. CDR3 residues: CASSLQGARMNTEAFF. The CDR3 DNA reads TGCGCCAGCAGCTTACAGGGGGCAAGGATGAACACTGAAGCTTTCTTT.

The J gene is TRBJ1-2, the V gene TRBV29-1; 10 bases are shared with TRBD1. Trimming took 0 bases from V and 2 from J; bases not matched to a gene: 9. This CDR3 has 17 amino acids. Germline CDR1 reads SQVTM; CDR2 reads ANQGSEA. The CDR3 DNA sequence: TGCAGCGTTGAAGATAACACGGGACAGGGGTACAACTATGGCTACACCTTC. This translates into CSVEDNTGQGYNYGYTF.

V and J are TRBV5-1 and TRBJ2-2; tentatively, D is TRBD1 (6 bases). The length of the CDR3 is 14 residues. V lost 4 bases, J lost 6 bases, and 13 bases lay in between. The V gene's germline CDR1 is SGHRS and CDR2 YFSETQ. DNA for the CDR3: TGCGCCAGCAGCCTACAGGGACCCCCCGGGGAGCTGTTTTTT. Protein sequence: CASSLQGPPGELFF.

The chain combines TRBV7-8 with TRBJ2-3, with D tentatively TRBD2 (6 bases). Germline V lookup: CDR1 SGHVS, CDR2 FQNEAQ. The V gene lost 3 bases and the J gene lost 2 bases, with 12 bases spanning the gap. The CDR3 runs 15 residues. CDR3 sequence: CASSFGRDFTDTQYF. DNA of the CDR3: TGTGCCAGCAGCTTTGGACGGGACTTCACAGATACGCAGTATTTT.

To note about this clone: This specimen includes other DNA sequences encoding the same CDR3. This chain links TRBV5-1 with TRBJ1-4; D gene unclear. The V and J ends lost 2 bases and 5 bases respectively, with 10 bases between them. Germline V gene sequence: CDR1 SGHRS, CDR2 YFSETQ. The CDR3 consists of 14 residues. The CDR3 DNA is TGCGCCAGCAGCTTAGGCCAGTTCAATGAAAAACTGTTTTTT. Its protein product is CASSLGQFNEKLFF.

With respect to this clone: Germline and junction disagree at one end, which may indicate a read error. This chain links TRBV11-2 with TRBJ2-5, with TRBD1 matching over 8 bases. CDR3 size: 16 residues. CDR1 and CDR2 from the germline V gene are SGHAT and FQNNGV. The CDR3 protein is CASSIEKQGVGETQYF. The DNA of the CDR3 is TGTGCCAGCAGCATAGAAAAACAGGGGGTTGGAGAGACCCAGTACTTC.

The genes are TRBV5-4 and TRBJ1-5; 9 bases fit TRBD1. After removal of 4 bases from V and 10 bases from J, the junction contained 6 bases not matched to a gene. CDR1 and CDR2 (germline): SGHNT, YYREEE (reference sequence). The CDR3 sequence is 13 residues long. The CDR3 loop is CASSRDRDDPQHF. In nucleotides, the CDR3 is TGTGCCAGCAGCCGGGACAGGGATGATCCCCAGCATTTT.

The V gene is TRBV5-1, the J gene TRBJ2-1; no reliable D call. Trimming stripped 0 bases from V and 7 bases from J, with 14 bases between. The CDR3 has 15 amino acids. Germline V lookup: CDR1 SGHRS, CDR2 YFSETQ. In DNA, the CDR3 is TGCGCCAGCAGCTTGGTTCCCGATCTTGAGAATGAGCAGTTCTTC. It specifies CASSLVPDLENEQFF.

J is TRBJ2-3 and V is TRBV6-1; TRBD1 might be the D (6 bases). The germline CDR1 and CDR2 sequences are MNHNS and SASEGT. With 7 bases removed from V and 1 base from J, the gap between germline ends came to 9 bases. The CDR3 has 13 amino acids. The CDR3, as DNA: TGTGCCAGCAACAGGGATGGCACAGATACGCAGTATTTT. Translated, it gives CASNRDGTDTQYF.

The gene calls are TRBV9 and TRBJ1-2, with 7 bases fitting TRBD1. V lost 0 bases and J lost 10; bases outside the gene matches: 9. The CDR3 is 14 amino acids. Germline V gives CDR1 SGDLS, CDR2 YYNGEE. The CDR3 nucleotides are TGTGCCAGCAGCGTAGAGGGCAGGGGGTTTGACTACACCTTC. Its translation: CASSVEGRGFDYTF.

The genes are TRBV12-1 and TRBJ1-1; TRBD1 is the table's D call, not checked against the DNA. TRBV12-1 is flagged as a pseudogene. The CDR3 sequence is 17 residues long. CDR3 amino acids: CASSSPPETGLNTEAFF. CDR3 coding DNA: TGTGCCAGCAGCTCCCCCCCCGAGACAGGTTTAAACACTGAAGCTTTCTTT.

The chain links TRBV28 to TRBJ1-1, with TRBD1 as a possible D gene (5 bases). The CDR3 has 14 residues. Between the trimmed V and J ends, which lost 5 bases and 6 bases, there was a span of 16 bases. CDR1 MDHEN and CDR2 SYDVKM come from the germline V gene. DNA of the CDR3: TGTGCCAGCAGTCCAGGGAAGTTGACGGCTGAAGCTTTCTTT. This sequence encodes CASSPGKLTAEAFF.

In nucleotides, the CDR3 is TGTGCCAGCAGCTTGGGATCCTACAGGGCCGCAGATACGCAGTATTTT. As protein: CASSLGSYRAADTQYF. This chain uses TRBV5-4 with TRBJ2-3, with D possibly matching TRBD1 (6 bases). The CDR3 contains 16 residues. Germline V CDR1 and CDR2: SGHNT, YYREEE (reference sequence). Trimming pared 0 bases from V and 4 bases from J, leaving 15 bases between.

This clone was found once. J is TRBJ2-4 and V is TRBV7-2; the match to TRBD1 covers 9 bases. The J segment lost 8 bases and the V segment lost 6 bases, leaving 8 bases of the junction unmatched. Per germline, CDR1 SGHTA and CDR2 FQGNSA. This CDR3 region has 14 residues. The CDR3: CASSRTGVTDIQYF. The DNA of the CDR3 is TGTGCCAGCAGTCGGACAGGGGTGACGGACATTCAGTACTTC.

J is TRBJ2-7 and V is TRBV25-1; maybe TRBD1 (5 bases). Germline V gene lookup returns CDR1 MGHDK and CDR2 SYGVNS. The V end was cut by 8 bases, the J end by 1 base, with 12 bases between. The length of the CDR3 is 13 residues. CDR3: CASHKDKSYEQYF. CDR3 nucleotide sequence: TGTGCCAGCCACAAGGACAAGTCCTACGAGCAGTACTTC.

This rearrangement joins TRBV19 to TRBJ1-5; D remains unclear. This CDR3 has 15 residues. Germline CDR1 LNHDA, CDR2 SQIVND (reference sequence). V was cut by 5 bases and J by 4 bases, with 15 bases left in between. The CDR3 coding sequence is TGTGCCAGTAGTGTGTGGAGCTTGGGTAATCAGCCCCAGCATTTT. It encodes CASSVWSLGNQPQHF.

V usage is TRBV10-3 and J usage is TRBJ2-3; D not resolved. Trimming left V 5 bases short and J 1 base short, with 19 bases between. There are 17 residues in the CDR3. Germline V CDR1 and CDR2: ENHRY, SYGVKD. This CDR3 is CAISNPEASLGTDTQYF. As DNA, the CDR3 is TGTGCCATCAGTAACCCCGAAGCGTCCTTGGGCACAGATACGCAGTATTTT.

On this clone itself: A read error is possible here, since a much larger clone lies one base away. The chain joins TRBV7-2 to TRBJ2-1; TRBD1 or TRBD2 may be the D gene (5 bases each). Trimming shortened V by 1 base and J by 3 bases, and 7 bases separated the two germline ends. The germline V gene has CDR1 SGHTA and CDR2 FQGNSA. CDR3 size: 14 residues. DNA of the CDR3: TGTGCCAGCAGCTTAGGGGACGGCTACAATGAGCAGTTCTTC. As protein: CASSLGDGYNEQFF.

This clone was seen a single time. V gene TRBV5-1 combines with J gene TRBJ2-2; no firm D call. Trimming cost V 0 bases and J 6 bases, with 9 bases left between them. Germline V CDR1 and CDR2: SGHRS, YFSETQ. CDR3 length equals 14 residues. The CDR3 reads CASSLEGPSGELFF. The CDR3 bases are TGCGCCAGCAGCTTGGAGGGCCCCTCCGGGGAGCTGTTTTTT.

The gene calls are TRBV29-1 and TRBJ2-1, with D unresolved. This CDR3 is 12 amino acids long. V lost 2 bases, J lost 3 bases, and 5 bases lay in between. The germline V gene has CDR1 SQVTM and CDR2 ANQGSEA. CDR3 loop: CSVERFYNEQFF. CDR3 DNA sequence: TGCAGCGTTGAACGTTTCTACAATGAGCAGTTCTTC.

This chain connects TRBV5-1 to TRBJ2-1; 7 bases map to TRBD1. Germline V lookup: CDR1 SGHRS, CDR2 YFSETQ. This CDR3 has 13 amino acids. The V gene end was trimmed by 2 bases and the J gene end by 6 bases; junction bases not matched to a gene: 2. The CDR3, as DNA: TGCGCCAGCAGCTTACAGGGGACCAATGAGCAGTTCTTC. Amino acid sequence: CASSLQGTNEQFF.

The rearrangement joins TRBV4-2 to TRBJ1-1, with D perhaps matching TRBD1 (6 bases). Between the trimmed V and J ends, which lost 1 base and 0 bases, there was a span of 6 bases. The CDR3 contains 14 residues. Germline loops: CDR1 LGHNA, CDR2 YNFKEQ. The DNA of the CDR3 is TGTGCCAGCAGCCAAGGGACAGTGAACACTGAAGCTTTCTTT. It specifies CASSQGTVNTEAFF.

The V gene is TRBV28, the J gene TRBJ2-1; D might be TRBD1 (6 bases). This CDR3 has 13 amino acids. The germline V and J ends were trimmed by 9 bases and 7 bases, with 16 bases remaining between them. CDR1 and CDR2 from the germline V gene are MDHEN and SYDVKM. The CDR3 nucleotides read TGTGCCAGTATCACCGGGACAACTAATGAGCAGTTCTTC. This translates into CASITGTTNEQFF.

The CDR3 here is CASSLTGLTIGNEKLFF. The CDR3 DNA sequence: TGTGCCAGCAGTTTGACGGGGCTGACGATTGGGAATGAAAAACTGTTTTTT. The V gene is TRBV27, the J gene TRBJ1-4; the D gene is possibly TRBD1 (5 bases). The CDR3 spans 17 residues. Looked up from germline, CDR1 is MNHEY and CDR2 is SMNVEV (reference sequence). V was trimmed by 3 bases and J by 5 bases, leaving 19 bases between them. Using reference TRBV27 and TRBJ1-4 for the parts outside the CDR3, the full variable domain is EAQVTQNPRYLITVTGKKLTVTCSQNMNHEYMSWYRQDPGLGLRQIYYSMNVEVTDKGDVPEGYKVSRKEKRNFPLILESPSPNQTSLYFCASSLTGLTIGNEKLFFGSGTQLSVL.

This rearrangement joins TRBV10-3 to TRBJ1-5; 8 bases align to TRBD1. Germline assignment: CDR1 ENHRY and CDR2 SYGVKD. CDR3 length equals 14 residues. Trimming took 4 bases from V and 2 from J; bases not matched to a gene: 1. CDR3: CAISGGQGNQPQHF. The CDR3 DNA sequence: TGTGCCATCAGTGGGGGACAGGGCAATCAGCCCCAGCATTTT.

The chain is built from TRBV4-2 and TRBJ2-3, with D possibly matching TRBD2 (6 bases). This CDR3 is built from 15 residues. V was cut by 3 bases and J by 6 bases, with 16 bases left in between. Germline CDR1 LGHNA, CDR2 YNFKEQ. CDR3 DNA sequence: TGTGCCAGCAGCCAGGGAGGCACCCTCAGGGATACGCAGTATTTT. Translating it yields CASSQGGTLRDTQYF.

The rearrangement uses TRBV29-1 and TRBJ1-2; D is unclear. Germline V CDR1 and CDR2: SQVTM, ANQGSEA. CDR3 length: 13 residues. Trimming took off 6 bases at V and 0 bases at J, with 11 bases between the two ends. The CDR3 sequence is CSVGRNPNYGYTF. The CDR3 DNA sequence: TGCAGCGTCGGACGTAACCCTAACTATGGCTACACCTTC.